One sample yielded the 10 T cell receptor beta chains listed below, sequenced in a study of regulatory T cells in long-lasting Graves disease. CDR3 regions were amplified by Arm-PCR using iRepertoire HTBI primers to build TCR beta libraries. Each CDR3 protein is one row after TCRdb ran MiXCR on the multiplex PCR reads. The table shows roughly 500,000 distinct CDR3 sequences, with 13% occurring only once. Time point in this sample: newly diagnosed GD, antithyroid drugs for less than 3 months. After RNA was extracted from PBMCs, the TCR library was made from it. This sample was also put to use in a study of T cells in Graves' hyperthyroidism and ophthalmopathy.

The input for sequencing was peripheral blood mononuclear cells (PBMCs), taken at new diagnosis, from a patient treated with antithyroid drugs. Receptor source: a man aged 25 to 40 with Graves disease.

The V gene is TRBV4-1, the J gene TRBJ2-2; D may be TRBD2 (5 bases). The CDR3 consists of 13 residues. Trimming took off 4 bases at V and 9 bases at J, with 12 bases between the two ends. Germline V CDR1 and CDR2: MGHRA, YSYEKL. The CDR3 DNA follows: TGCGCCAGCAGCCGGGCTAGCTTTCGGGAGCTGTTTTTT. It is translated as CASSRASFRELFF.

The rearrangement joins TRBV5-6 to TRBJ2-2; D call uncertain. The V gene lost 4 bases and the J gene lost 4 bases, with 8 bases spanning the gap. Germline V gene lookup returns CDR1 SGHDT and CDR2 YYEEEE. This CDR3 spans 13 amino acids. In nucleotides, the CDR3 is TGTGCCAGCAGCCGTGACCCCACCGGGGAGCTGTTTTTT. This gives the protein CASSRDPTGELFF.

This clonotype has at least ten counts. The rearrangement joins TRBV12-3 or TRBV12-4 to TRBJ2-3; 8 nucleotides agree with TRBD1. The CDR3 consists of 12 residues. The CDR3, as DNA: TGTGAGAGGGGACAGGCCCAAGATACGCAGTATTTT. This gives the protein CERGQAQDTQYF.

This clonotype was seen at least ten times. The chain joins TRBV2 to TRBJ2-7; TRBD2 is a possible D gene (5 bases). Germline V gene data show CDR1 as SNHLY and CDR2 as FYNNEI. This CDR3 contains 14 residues. V was shortened by 4 bases and J by 3 bases, with 13 bases between the two germline ends. CDR3 amino acids: CASSVSGKSYEQYF. CDR3 DNA sequence: TGTGCCAGCAGTGTTTCGGGGAAAAGCTACGAGCAGTACTTC.

This clonotype occurred many times. V gene TRBV5-1 combines with J gene TRBJ2-1, with D maybe TRBD2 (6 bases). Germline V gene sequence: CDR1 SGHRS, CDR2 YFSETQ. CDR3 length: 15 amino acids. V dropped 0 bases and J dropped 6 bases, with 13 bases sitting between them. CDR3 residues: CASSLVLAGTNEQFF. CDR3 DNA sequence: TGCGCCAGCAGCTTGGTTCTCGCGGGGACCAATGAGCAGTTCTTC.

This clonotype was seen ten or more times. The chain joins TRBV7-8 to TRBJ2-1; 12 positions agree with TRBD2. Germline CDR1 SGHVS, CDR2 FQNEAQ. CDR3 length equals 16 residues. V was clipped by 7 bases and J by 7 bases; unmatched bases: 11. The CDR3 loop reads CASNPTTSGSWNEQFF. DNA of the CDR3: TGTGCCAGCAACCCCACGACTAGCGGGAGTTGGAATGAGCAGTTCTTC.

J is TRBJ2-6 and V is TRBV6-1; D remains unclear. The germline CDR1 and CDR2 sequences are MNHNS and SASEGT. V lost 7 bases, J lost 0 bases, and 4 bases lay in between. The CDR3 sequence is 13 residues long. For the CDR3, the DNA is TGTGCCAGCACCGACTCTGGGGCCAACGTCCTGACTTTC. Encoded protein: CASTDSGANVLTF.

This clonotype was seen a few times. The rearrangement links TRBV20-1 to TRBJ2-1, with 8 bases aligning to TRBD1. The CDR3 runs 17 residues. V gave up 0 bases and J gave up 9 bases; unmatched junction bases: 16. Germline V lookup: CDR1 DFQATT, CDR2 SNEGSKA (reference sequence). The CDR3 DNA sequence: TGCAGTGCTAGAGATCTTGTTGACAGGGGAGGTTTCAGTGAGCAGTTCTTC. It specifies CSARDLVDRGGFSEQFF.

This clonotype showed up many times. This rearrangement joins TRBV7-8 to TRBJ2-2, with 10 nucleotides matching TRBD2. With V trimmed by 4 bases and J by 5 bases, 7 bases remained unmatched. CDR3 size: 16 residues. Germline V gene sequence: CDR1 SGHVS, CDR2 FQNEAQ. The CDR3: CASSWLAGVRTGELFF. The DNA for the CDR3 is TGTGCCAGCAGCTGGCTAGCGGGAGTACGGACCGGGGAGCTGTTTTTT.

Comments on this clonotype: The junction differs from germline at one of its ends, possibly a read error. This chain connects TRBV24-1 to TRBJ2-5, with D uncertain. Looked up from germline, CDR1 is KGHDR and CDR2 is SFDVKD. This CDR3 has 13 amino acids. The DNA for the CDR3 is TGTGCCGCCAGGCCCTCCGGCCAAGAGACCCGGTACTTC. It translates to CAARPSGQETRYF.